The source of this T cell receptor beta chain is a study of blood T cell repertoires in COVID-19. On the study more broadly: The United States, Italy and Spain provided the acute and convalescent COVID-19 samples. PBMCs, B-cell-depleted T cells, or T cells provided the cDNA or gDNA that made up the material.

In the original processing: Amplification from reference gene primers served as the basis for estimated nucleated cell counts. This table comes from immunoSEQ multiplex PCR, and its TCRdb copy is limited to in-frame clones, with some not included. V and J calls and clone size are as listed in that table; D and trimming were resolved from the DNA. The repertoire holds approximately 200,000 clones, with 75% to 90% as singletons. The CDR3 loop spans 14 amino acids. CDR1 and CDR2 from the germline V gene are MDHEN and SYDVKM. V lost 5 bases and J 7 bases, leaving 15 bases between the germline ends. Sequencing was done on a sample of peripheral blood. The sequence was collected from a human donor with active or convalescent COVID-19. The donor label of this sample is uncertain. The chain joins TRBV28 to TRBJ1-3; D is uncertain. In DNA form, the CDR3 reads TGTGCCAGCAGTATAGGAGGTATCCGGAACACCATATATTTT. Protein: CASSIGGIRNTIYF.